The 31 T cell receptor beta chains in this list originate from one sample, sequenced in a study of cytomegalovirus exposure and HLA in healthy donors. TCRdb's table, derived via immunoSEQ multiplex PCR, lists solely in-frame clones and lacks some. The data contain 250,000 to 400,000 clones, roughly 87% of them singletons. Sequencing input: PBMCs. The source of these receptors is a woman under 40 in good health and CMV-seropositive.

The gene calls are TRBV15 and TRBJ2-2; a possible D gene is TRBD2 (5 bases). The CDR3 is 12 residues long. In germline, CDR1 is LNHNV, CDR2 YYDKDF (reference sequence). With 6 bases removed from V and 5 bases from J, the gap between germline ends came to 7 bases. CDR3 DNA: TGTGCCACCAGGACGGGGACCGGGGAGCTGTTTTTT. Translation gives CATRTGTGELFF.

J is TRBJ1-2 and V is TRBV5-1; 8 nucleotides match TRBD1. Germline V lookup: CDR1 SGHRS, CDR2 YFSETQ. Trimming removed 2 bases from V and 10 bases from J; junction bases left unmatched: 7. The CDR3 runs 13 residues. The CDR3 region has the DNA TGCGCCAGCAGCTTACTTGTACAGGGGGACTACACCTTC. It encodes CASSLLVQGDYTF.

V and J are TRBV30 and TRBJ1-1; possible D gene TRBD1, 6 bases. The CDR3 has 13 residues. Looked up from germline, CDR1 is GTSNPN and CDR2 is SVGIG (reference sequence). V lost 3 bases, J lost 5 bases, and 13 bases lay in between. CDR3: CAWSADRRTEAFF. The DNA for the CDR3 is TGTGCCTGGAGCGCTGACAGGAGGACTGAAGCTTTCTTT.

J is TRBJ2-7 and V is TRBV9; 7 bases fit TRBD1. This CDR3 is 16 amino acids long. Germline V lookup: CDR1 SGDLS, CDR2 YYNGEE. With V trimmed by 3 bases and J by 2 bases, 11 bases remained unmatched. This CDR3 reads CASSGSSSTGTYEQYF. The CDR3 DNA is TGTGCCAGCAGCGGGTCGTCGTCGACAGGGACCTACGAGCAGTACTTC.

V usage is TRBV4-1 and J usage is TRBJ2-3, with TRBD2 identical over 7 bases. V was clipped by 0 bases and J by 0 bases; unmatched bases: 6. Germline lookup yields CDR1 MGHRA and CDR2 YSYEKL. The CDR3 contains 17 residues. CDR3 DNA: TGCGCCAGCAGCCAAGACGGGGAGGGAGGAAGCACAGATACGCAGTATTTT. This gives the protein CASSQDGEGGSTDTQYF.

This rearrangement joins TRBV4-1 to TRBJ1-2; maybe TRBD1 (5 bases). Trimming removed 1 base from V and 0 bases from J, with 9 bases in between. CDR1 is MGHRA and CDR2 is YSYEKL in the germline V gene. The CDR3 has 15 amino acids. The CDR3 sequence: CASSQGGVANYGYTF. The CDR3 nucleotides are TGCGCCAGCAGCCAAGGGGGGGTAGCTAACTATGGCTACACCTTC.

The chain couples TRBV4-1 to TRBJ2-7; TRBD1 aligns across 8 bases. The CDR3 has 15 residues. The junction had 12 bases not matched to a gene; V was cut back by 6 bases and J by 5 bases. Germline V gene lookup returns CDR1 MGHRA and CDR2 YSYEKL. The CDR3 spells CASSSLDRGSNEQYF. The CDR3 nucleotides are TGCGCCAGCAGTTCTCTAGACAGGGGTAGCAACGAGCAGTACTTC.

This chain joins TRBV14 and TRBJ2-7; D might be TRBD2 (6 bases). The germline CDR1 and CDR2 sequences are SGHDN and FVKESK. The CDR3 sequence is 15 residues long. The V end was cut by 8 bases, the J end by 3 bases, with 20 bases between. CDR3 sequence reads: CASYSTGSGDYEQYF. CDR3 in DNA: TGTGCCAGCTACTCTACCGGGAGCGGCGACTACGAGCAGTACTTC.

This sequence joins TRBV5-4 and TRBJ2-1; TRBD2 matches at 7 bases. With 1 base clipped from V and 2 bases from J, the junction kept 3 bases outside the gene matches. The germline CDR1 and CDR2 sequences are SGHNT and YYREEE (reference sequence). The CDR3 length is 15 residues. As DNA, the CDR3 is TGTGCCAGCAGCTTGCCTAGCGGAACCTACAATGAGCAGTTCTTC. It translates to CASSLPSGTYNEQFF.

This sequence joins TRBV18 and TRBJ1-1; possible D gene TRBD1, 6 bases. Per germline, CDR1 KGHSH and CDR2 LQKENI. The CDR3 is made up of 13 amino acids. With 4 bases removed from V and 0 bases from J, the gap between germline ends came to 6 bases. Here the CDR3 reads CASSHRVNTEAFF. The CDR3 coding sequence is TGTGCCAGCTCACACAGGGTGAACACTGAAGCTTTCTTT.

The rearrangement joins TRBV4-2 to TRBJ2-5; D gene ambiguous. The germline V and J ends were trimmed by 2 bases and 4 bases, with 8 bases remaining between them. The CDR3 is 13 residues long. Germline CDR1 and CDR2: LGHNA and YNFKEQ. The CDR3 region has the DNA TGTGCCAGCAGCCAAATGGCACCAGAGACCCAGTACTTC. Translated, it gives CASSQMAPETQYF.

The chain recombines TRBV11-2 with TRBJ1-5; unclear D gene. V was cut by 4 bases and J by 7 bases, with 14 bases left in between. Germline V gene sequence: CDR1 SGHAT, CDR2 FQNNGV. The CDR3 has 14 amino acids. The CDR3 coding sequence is TGTGCCAGCAGCTCTGGGGTTTTGAGCCAGCCCCAGCATTTT. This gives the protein CASSSGVLSQPQHF.

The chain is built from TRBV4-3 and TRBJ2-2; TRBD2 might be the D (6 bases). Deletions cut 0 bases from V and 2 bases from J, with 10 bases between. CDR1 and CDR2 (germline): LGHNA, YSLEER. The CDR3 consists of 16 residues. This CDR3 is CASSQDASVNTGELFF. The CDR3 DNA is TGCGCCAGCAGCCAAGACGCTAGCGTTAACACCGGGGAGCTGTTTTTT.

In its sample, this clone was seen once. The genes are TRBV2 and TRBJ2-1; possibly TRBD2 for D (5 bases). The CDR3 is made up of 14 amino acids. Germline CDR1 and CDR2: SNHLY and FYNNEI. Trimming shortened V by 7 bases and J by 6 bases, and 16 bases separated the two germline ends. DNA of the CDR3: TGTGCCAGCACCGAGGCTCTAGCAGGCAATGAGCAGTTCTTC. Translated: CASTEALAGNEQFF.

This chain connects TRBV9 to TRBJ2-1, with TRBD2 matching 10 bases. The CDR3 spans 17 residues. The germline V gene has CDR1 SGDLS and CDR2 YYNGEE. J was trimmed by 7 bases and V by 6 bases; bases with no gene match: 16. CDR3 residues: CASTPPSAGGPGNEQFF. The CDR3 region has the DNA TGTGCCAGCACGCCCCCTTCAGCGGGAGGGCCTGGGAATGAGCAGTTCTTC.

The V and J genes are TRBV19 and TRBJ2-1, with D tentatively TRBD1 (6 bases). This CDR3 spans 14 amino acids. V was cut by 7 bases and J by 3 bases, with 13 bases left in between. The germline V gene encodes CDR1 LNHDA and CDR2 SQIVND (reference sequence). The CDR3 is CASTPGHLYNEQFF. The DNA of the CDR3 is TGTGCCAGTACACCGGGACACCTCTACAATGAGCAGTTCTTC.

CDR3 region: CAWSQAGSSGANVLTF. The CDR3 DNA reads as TGTGCCTGGAGTCAAGCGGGGAGCTCTGGGGCCAACGTCCTGACTTTC. The chain carries TRBV30 and TRBJ2-6, with 7 positions matching TRBD2. The CDR3 contains 16 residues. After removal of 2 bases from V and 0 bases from J, the junction contained 4 bases not matched to a gene. Germline V gene sequence: CDR1 GTSNPN, CDR2 SVGIG (reference sequence).

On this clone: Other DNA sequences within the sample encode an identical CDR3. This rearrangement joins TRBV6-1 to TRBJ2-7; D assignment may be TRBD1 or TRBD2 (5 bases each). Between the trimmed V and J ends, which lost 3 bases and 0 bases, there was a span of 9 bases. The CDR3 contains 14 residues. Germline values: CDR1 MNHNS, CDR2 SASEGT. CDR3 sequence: CASSEGPNSYEQYF. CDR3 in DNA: TGTGCCAGCAGTGAGGGACCAAACTCCTACGAGCAGTACTTC.

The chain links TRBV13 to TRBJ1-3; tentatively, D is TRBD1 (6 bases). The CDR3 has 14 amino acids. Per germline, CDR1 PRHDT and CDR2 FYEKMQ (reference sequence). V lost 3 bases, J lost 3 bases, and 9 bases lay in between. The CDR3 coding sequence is TGTGCCAGCAGCTTCGGACAGATTGGAAACACCATATATTTT. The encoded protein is CASSFGQIGNTIYF.

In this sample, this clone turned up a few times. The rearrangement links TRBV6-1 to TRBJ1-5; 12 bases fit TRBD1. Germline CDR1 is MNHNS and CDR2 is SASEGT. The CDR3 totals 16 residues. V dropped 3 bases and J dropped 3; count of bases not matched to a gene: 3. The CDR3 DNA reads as TGTGCCAGCAGTGACCGGGACAGGGGGCTCAATCAGCCCCAGCATTTT. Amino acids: CASSDRDRGLNQPQHF.

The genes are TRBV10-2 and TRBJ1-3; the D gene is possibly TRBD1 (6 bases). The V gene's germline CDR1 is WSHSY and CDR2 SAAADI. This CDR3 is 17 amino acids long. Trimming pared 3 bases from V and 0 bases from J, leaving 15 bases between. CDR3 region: CASSEPQGTFSGNTIYF. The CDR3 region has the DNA TGCGCCAGCAGTGAACCACAGGGTACCTTCTCTGGAAACACCATATATTTT.

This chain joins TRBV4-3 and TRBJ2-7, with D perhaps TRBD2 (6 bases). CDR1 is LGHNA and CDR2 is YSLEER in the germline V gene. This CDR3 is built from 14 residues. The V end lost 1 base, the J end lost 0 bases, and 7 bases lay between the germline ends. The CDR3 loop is CASSQGGNSYEQYF. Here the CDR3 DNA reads TGCGCCAGCAGCCAAGGCGGGAACTCCTACGAGCAGTACTTC.

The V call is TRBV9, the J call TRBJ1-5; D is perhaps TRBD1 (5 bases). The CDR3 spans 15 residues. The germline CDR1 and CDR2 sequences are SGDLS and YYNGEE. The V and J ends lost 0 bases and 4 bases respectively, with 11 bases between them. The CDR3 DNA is TGTGCCAGCAGCGTAGATGGGGGGTCAAATCAGCCCCAGCATTTT. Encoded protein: CASSVDGGSNQPQHF.

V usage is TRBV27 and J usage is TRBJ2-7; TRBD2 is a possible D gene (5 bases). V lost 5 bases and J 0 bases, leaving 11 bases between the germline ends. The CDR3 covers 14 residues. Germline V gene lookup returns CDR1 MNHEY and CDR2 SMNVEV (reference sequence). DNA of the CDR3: TGTGCCAGCAGTATAGGACTCTACTCCTACGAGCAGTACTTC. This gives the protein CASSIGLYSYEQYF.

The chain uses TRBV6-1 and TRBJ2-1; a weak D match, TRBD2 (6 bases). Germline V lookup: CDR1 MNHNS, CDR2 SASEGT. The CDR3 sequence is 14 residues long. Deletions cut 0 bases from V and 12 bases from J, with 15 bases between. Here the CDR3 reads CASSEAVAGRWQFF. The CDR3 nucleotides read TGTGCCAGCAGTGAAGCGGTTGCGGGACGGTGGCAGTTCTTC.

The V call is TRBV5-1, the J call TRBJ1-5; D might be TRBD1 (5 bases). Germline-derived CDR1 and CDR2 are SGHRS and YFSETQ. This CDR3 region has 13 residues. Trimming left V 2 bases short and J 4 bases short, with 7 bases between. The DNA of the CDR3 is TGCGCCAGCAGCTTTCAGGGAAATCAGCCCCAGCATTTT. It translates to CASSFQGNQPQHF.

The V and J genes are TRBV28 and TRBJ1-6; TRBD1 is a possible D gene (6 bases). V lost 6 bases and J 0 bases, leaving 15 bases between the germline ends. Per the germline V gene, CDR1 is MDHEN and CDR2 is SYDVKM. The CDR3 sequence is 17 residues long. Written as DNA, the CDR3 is TGTGCCAGCAGCTCATCCCAGGGGAGCTCCTATAATTCACCCCTCCACTTT. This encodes CASSSSQGSSYNSPLHF. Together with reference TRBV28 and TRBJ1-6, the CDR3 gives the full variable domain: DVKVTQSSRYLVKRTGEKVFLECVQDMDHENMFWYRQDPGLGLRLIYFSYDVKMKEKGDIPEGYSVSREKKERFSLILESASTNQTSMYLCASSSSQGSSYNSPLHFGNGTRLTVT.

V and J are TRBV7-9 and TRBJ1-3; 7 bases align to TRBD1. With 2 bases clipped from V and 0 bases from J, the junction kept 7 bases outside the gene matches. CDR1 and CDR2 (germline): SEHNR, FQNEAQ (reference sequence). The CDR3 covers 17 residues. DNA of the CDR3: TGTGCCAGCAGCTTAATTTTTGGGACAGCCTCTGGAAACACCATATATTTT. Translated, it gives CASSLIFGTASGNTIYF.

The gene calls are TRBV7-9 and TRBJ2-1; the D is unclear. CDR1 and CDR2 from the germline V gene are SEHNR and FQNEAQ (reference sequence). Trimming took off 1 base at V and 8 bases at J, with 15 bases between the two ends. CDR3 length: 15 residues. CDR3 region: CASSLVQVLRDEQFF. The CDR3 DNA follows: TGTGCCAGCAGCTTAGTCCAGGTATTACGGGATGAGCAGTTCTTC.

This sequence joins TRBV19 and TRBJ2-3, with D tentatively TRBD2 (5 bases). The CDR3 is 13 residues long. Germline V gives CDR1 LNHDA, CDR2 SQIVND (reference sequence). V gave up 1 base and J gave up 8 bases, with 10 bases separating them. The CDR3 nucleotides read TGTGCCAGTAGTATAGGAGGGTCCGGTACGCAGTATTTT. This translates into CASSIGGSGTQYF. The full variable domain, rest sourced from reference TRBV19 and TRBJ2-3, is DGGITQSPKYLFRKEGQNVTLSCEQNLNHDAMYWYRQDPGQGLRLIYYSQIVNDFQKGDIAEGYSVSREKKESFPLTVTSAQKNPTAFYLCASSIGGSGTQYFGPGTRLTVL.

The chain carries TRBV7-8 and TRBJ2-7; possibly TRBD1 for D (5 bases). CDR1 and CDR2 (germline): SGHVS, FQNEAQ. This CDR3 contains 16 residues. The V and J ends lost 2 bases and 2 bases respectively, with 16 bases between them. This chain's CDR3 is CASSLRPVSGPYEQYF. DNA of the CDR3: TGTGCCAGCAGCTTACGACCAGTGTCAGGGCCCTACGAGCAGTACTTC.